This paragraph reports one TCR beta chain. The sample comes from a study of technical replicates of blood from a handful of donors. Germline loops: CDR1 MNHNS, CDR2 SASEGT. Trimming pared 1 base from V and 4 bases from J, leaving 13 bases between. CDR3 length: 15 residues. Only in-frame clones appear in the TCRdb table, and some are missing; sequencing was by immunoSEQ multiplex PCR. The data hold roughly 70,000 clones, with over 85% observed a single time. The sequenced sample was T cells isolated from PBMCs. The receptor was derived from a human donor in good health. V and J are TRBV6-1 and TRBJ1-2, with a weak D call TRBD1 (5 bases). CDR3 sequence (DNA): TGTGCCAGCAGTGAAGTAGTTCGCAGGGTCTATGGCTACACCTTC. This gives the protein CASSEVVRRVYGYTF.